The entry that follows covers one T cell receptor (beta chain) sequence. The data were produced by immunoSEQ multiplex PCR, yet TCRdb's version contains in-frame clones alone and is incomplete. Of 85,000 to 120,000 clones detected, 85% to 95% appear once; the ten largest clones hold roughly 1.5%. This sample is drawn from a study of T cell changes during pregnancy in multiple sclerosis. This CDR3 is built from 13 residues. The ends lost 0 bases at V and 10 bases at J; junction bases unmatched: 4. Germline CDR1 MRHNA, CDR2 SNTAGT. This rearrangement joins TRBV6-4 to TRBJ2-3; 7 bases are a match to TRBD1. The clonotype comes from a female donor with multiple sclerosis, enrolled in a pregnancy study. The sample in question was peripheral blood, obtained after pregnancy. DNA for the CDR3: TGTGCCAGCAGTGACTCTTACAGGGGTTCGCAGTATTTT. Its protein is CASSDSYRGSQYF.